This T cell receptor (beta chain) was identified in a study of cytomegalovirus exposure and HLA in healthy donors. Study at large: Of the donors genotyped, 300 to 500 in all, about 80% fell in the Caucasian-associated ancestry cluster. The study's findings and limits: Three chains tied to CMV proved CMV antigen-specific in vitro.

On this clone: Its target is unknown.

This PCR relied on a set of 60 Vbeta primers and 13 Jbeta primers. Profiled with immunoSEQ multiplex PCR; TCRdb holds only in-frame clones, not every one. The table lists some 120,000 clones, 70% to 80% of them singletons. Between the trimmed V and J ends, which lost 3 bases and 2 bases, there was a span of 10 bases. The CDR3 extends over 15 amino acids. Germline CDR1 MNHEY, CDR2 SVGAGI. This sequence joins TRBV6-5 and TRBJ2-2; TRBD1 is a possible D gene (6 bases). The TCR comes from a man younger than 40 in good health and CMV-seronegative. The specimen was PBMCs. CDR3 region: CASSYRTDNTGELFF. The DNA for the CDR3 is TGTGCCAGCAGTTATCGGACAGACAACACCGGGGAGCTGTTTTTT.